This T cell receptor beta chain was identified during a study of Ad26.COV2.S vaccination and SARS-CoV-2 variants. Whole-study context: Trial arm assignment for the donor was COV1001 Ad26.COV2.S. Findings and limits, study-wide: Analytic work on TCR breadth and depth might have understated the full extent of total T cell responses. Vaccinees and placebo recipients showed similar non-spike TCR breadth.

The treatment is: around 19 received Ad26.COV2.S at low or high dose, single or two shots; roughly five received placebo; per-sample allocation not given. Samples were taken on day 63 after the first vaccine or placebo injection. The vaccine antigen was prefusion-stabilized Wuhan SARS-CoV-2 spike. Method: immunoSEQ multiplex PCR; TCRdb's copy keeps in-frame clones and lacks some. The sample contains fewer than 600,000 clones, 80% to 90% of which appear only once. The CDR3 runs to 14 residues. Germline assignment: CDR1 SGHTS and CDR2 YDEGEE. V gave up 1 base and J gave up 7 bases, with 12 bases separating them. Regarding this clone: No antigen is known for it.

The J gene is TRBJ1-5, the V gene TRBV5-8; the D gene is possibly TRBD1 (6 bases). Sequencing used peripheral blood, obtained in a trial of Ad26.COV2.S vaccine versus placebo. The TCR sequence derives from a person between 18 and 65 years old who received the Ad26.COV2.S COVID-19 vaccine or a placebo. The CDR3 region has the DNA TGTGCCAGCAGCTTGTCAGGGGCAGGGCAGCCCCAGCATTTT. Translated, it gives CASSLSGAGQPQHF. Drawing the rest from reference TRBV5-8 and TRBJ1-5, the complete variable domain is EAGVTQSPTHLIKTRGQQATLRCSPISGHTSVYWYQQALGLGLQFLLWYDEGEERNRGNFPPRFSGRQFPNYSSELNVNALELEDSALYLCASSLSGAGQPQHFGDGTRLSIL.